One sample yielded the 18 T cell receptor beta chains listed below, sequenced in a study of T cell changes during pregnancy in multiple sclerosis. Profiling relied on immunoSEQ multiplex PCR, and the TCRdb table lists in-frame clones only, not all of them. The data contain around 62,000 clones, around 89% of them singletons. The source was peripheral blood, collected in the first trimester of pregnancy. Receptors originate from a female donor with multiple sclerosis, enrolled in a pregnancy study.

The rearrangement joins TRBV2 to TRBJ1-5; 7 nucleotides agree with TRBD1. In germline, CDR1 is SNHLY, CDR2 FYNNEI. After removal of 6 bases from V and 7 bases from J, the junction contained 9 bases not matched to a gene. The CDR3 sequence is 14 residues long. The CDR3 here is CASSKDRVDQPQHF. The DNA for the CDR3 is TGTGCCAGCAGCAAAGACAGGGTTGACCAGCCCCAGCATTTT.

This rearrangement joins TRBV27 to TRBJ1-6; D is perhaps TRBD1 (5 bases). V was cut by 6 bases and J by 8 bases, with 14 bases left in between. CDR1 is MNHEY, CDR2 SMNVEV, per germline (reference sequence). The CDR3 consists of 14 residues. DNA for the CDR3: TGTGCCAGCAGACGGTTAACGGGGGATTCACCCCTCCACTTT. It translates to CASRRLTGDSPLHF.

The V call is TRBV7-2, the J call TRBJ2-1, with a weak D call TRBD2 (6 bases). The germline CDR1 and CDR2 sequences are SGHTA and FQGNSA. V was pared by 5 bases and J by 1 base, with 18 bases between. The CDR3 loop spans 17 amino acids. The CDR3 is CASSKTPALASYNEQFF. Written as DNA, the CDR3 is TGTGCCAGCAGCAAGACTCCGGCCCTAGCGTCCTACAATGAGCAGTTCTTC.

The chain is built from TRBV10-3 and TRBJ2-7; 12 bases are shared with TRBD1. CDR1 is ENHRY, CDR2 SYGVKD, per germline. The CDR3 contains 13 residues. V lost 10 bases and J lost 5; bases outside the gene matches: 6. The CDR3 loop is CASWDRGLDEQYF. The CDR3 DNA follows: TGTGCCAGTTGGGACAGGGGGCTTGACGAGCAGTACTTC.

V is TRBV7-6 and J is TRBJ1-1; D perhaps matches TRBD1 (5 bases). Per germline, CDR1 SGHVS and CDR2 FNYEAQ. The CDR3 contains 16 residues. Trimming removed 2 bases at V and 4 bases at J, with 17 bases between. Here the CDR3 DNA reads TGTGCCAGCAGCTTAACGTCAGGGAGGAGAGGCACTGAAGCTTTCTTT. It yields the protein CASSLTSGRRGTEAFF.

This sequence joins TRBV6-1 and TRBJ1-5, with TRBD1 matching over 7 bases. V trimming: 8 bases; J trimming: 6 bases; junction bases outside the gene matches: 7. Germline CDR1 and CDR2: MNHNS and SASEGT. The CDR3 totals 13 residues. CDR3 coding DNA: TGTGCCAGCGGCCGACAGGGAGGTCAGCCCCAGCATTTT. Residues: CASGRQGGQPQHF.

V and J are TRBV5-1 and TRBJ2-3; 7 bases line up with TRBD1. V lost 6 bases, J lost 4 bases, and 11 bases stayed unmatched. The CDR3 totals 15 residues. Germline values: CDR1 SGHRS, CDR2 YFSETQ. The CDR3 DNA is TGCGCCAGCACTTCCGGGACAGTGAGTTCAGATACGCAGTATTTT. This translates into CASTSGTVSSDTQYF.

This sequence joins TRBV5-6 and TRBJ2-1; a possible D gene is TRBD2 (5 bases). The CDR3 loop spans 18 amino acids. CDR1 SGHDT and CDR2 YYEEEE come from the germline V gene. V was cut by 0 bases and J by 0 bases, with 16 bases left in between. CDR3 protein: CASSLGVGIGLSYNEQFF. In DNA form, the CDR3 reads TGTGCCAGCAGCTTGGGGGTTGGAATCGGACTCTCCTACAATGAGCAGTTCTTC.

V and J are TRBV5-1 and TRBJ2-7; D is undetermined. Germline V gene lookup returns CDR1 SGHRS and CDR2 YFSETQ. This CDR3 region has 12 residues. The V end lost 2 bases, the J end lost 7 bases, and 10 bases lay between the germline ends. The DNA of the CDR3 is TGCGCCAGCAGCTTACAAACCGGGGAGCAGTACTTC. This gives the protein CASSLQTGEQYF.

V and J are TRBV5-1 and TRBJ2-7; 9 bases line up with TRBD2. J lost 5 bases, V lost 4 bases, and 4 bases had no gene match. Looked up from germline, CDR1 is SGHRS and CDR2 is YFSETQ. The CDR3 covers 13 residues. The CDR3 nucleotides read TGCGCCAGCAGCCCTGCTAGCGGGAACGAGCAGTACTTC. Its protein product is CASSPASGNEQYF. The variable domain in full, with the rest retrieved from reference TRBV5-1 and TRBJ2-7, is KAGVTQTPRYLIKTRGQQVTLSCSPISGHRSVSWYQQTPGQGLQFLFEYFSETQRNKGNFPGRFSGRQFSNSRSEMNVSTLELGDSALYLCASSPASGNEQYFGPGTRLTVT.

The chain carries TRBV5-6 and TRBJ2-3; 8 positions match TRBD2. The CDR3 sequence is 15 residues long. After removal of 4 bases from V and 0 bases from J, the junction contained 4 bases not matched to a gene. Germline V gene data show CDR1 as SGHDT and CDR2 as YYEEEE. DNA of the CDR3: TGTGCCAGCAGCCAAAGCGGGGGCAGCACAGATACGCAGTATTTT. Protein product: CASSQSGGSTDTQYF.

The V gene is TRBV6-6, the J gene TRBJ2-7; perhaps TRBD1 as D (6 bases). Trimming stripped 5 bases from V and 3 bases from J, with 17 bases between. Per the germline V gene, CDR1 is MNHNY and CDR2 is SVGAGI (reference sequence). The CDR3 consists of 15 residues. The CDR3 here is CASSSDRSGNYEQYF. CDR3 coding DNA: TGTGCCAGCAGTAGTGACAGGTCGGGAAACTACGAGCAGTACTTC.

This chain links TRBV6-4 with TRBJ2-3, with a possible D match to TRBD2 (6 bases). The ends were cut back, 4 bases at V and 1 base at J, with 12 bases in the middle. Germline-derived CDR1 and CDR2 are MRHNA and SNTAGT. The CDR3 covers 15 residues. CDR3 nucleotide sequence: TGTGCCAGCAGTGTCGGGAGAGCTGGCACAGATACGCAGTATTTT. Translation: CASSVGRAGTDTQYF.

The chain employs TRBV5-4 and TRBJ2-5, with a tentative D call TRBD1 (6 bases). CDR1 and CDR2 (germline): SGHNT, YYREEE (reference sequence). The CDR3 spans 15 residues. The V end was cut by 4 bases, the J end by 5 bases, with 18 bases between. In nucleotides, the CDR3 is TGTGCCAGCAGCCCGGAACAGGGTATCCGGGAGACCCAGTACTTC. It specifies CASSPEQGIRETQYF.

This chain joins TRBV6-5 and TRBJ1-5; tentative D call: TRBD1 (6 bases). The CDR3 has 14 amino acids. The V and J ends lost 2 bases and 5 bases respectively, with 10 bases between them. Germline V gene data show CDR1 as MNHEY and CDR2 as SVGAGI. The CDR3 loop reads CASSYTGLDQPQHF. The CDR3 bases are TGTGCCAGCAGTTACACAGGGTTAGATCAGCCCCAGCATTTT.

The chain recombines TRBV27 with TRBJ2-7; 10 nucleotides agree with TRBD1. The trim removed 6 bases at V and 0 bases at J, leaving 5 bases unmatched. In germline, CDR1 is MNHEY, CDR2 SMNVEV (reference sequence). The CDR3 sequence is 15 residues long. In nucleotides, the CDR3 is TGTGCCAGCAGAGCCGGGACAGGGGCCTCCTACGAGCAGTACTTC. It specifies CASRAGTGASYEQYF.

This chain connects TRBV5-1 to TRBJ2-5, with 7 positions matching TRBD2. This CDR3 is built from 13 residues. The V and J ends lost 0 bases and 6 bases, in that order; junction bases with no gene match: 2. CDR1 and CDR2 from the germline V gene are SGHRS and YFSETQ. CDR3 nucleotide sequence: TGCGCCAGCAGCTTGGGACTAGCTCAGACCCAGTACTTC. Protein: CASSLGLAQTQYF. The full variable domain, with the rest looked up from reference TRBV5-1 and TRBJ2-5, is KAGVTQTPRYLIKTRGQQVTLSCSPISGHRSVSWYQQTPGQGLQFLFEYFSETQRNKGNFPGRFSGRQFSNSRSEMNVSTLELGDSALYLCASSLGLAQTQYFGPGTRLLVL.

This chain connects TRBV5-1 to TRBJ1-1, with a weak D call TRBD1 (6 bases). V gave up 7 bases and J gave up 0 bases, with 19 bases separating them. The germline V gene has CDR1 SGHRS and CDR2 YFSETQ. The CDR3 is 16 residues long. The CDR3, as DNA: TGCGCCAGCGGATCCGGCAAGGACAGATTGAACACTGAAGCTTTCTTT. The encoded protein is CASGSGKDRLNTEAFF.